This TCR beta chain comes out of a study of identical twins. To note about this clonotype: What it binds is unknown.

Per germline, CDR1 ENHRY and CDR2 SYGVKD. Trimming removed 8 bases from V and 4 bases from J; junction bases left unmatched: 5. The CDR3 loop spans 14 amino acids. A universal primer site was incorporated via template switching, and the cDNA contained unique molecular identifiers. TCRdb analysed the 5' RACE reads with MiXCR anew, one entry per CDR3 protein. The data show more than 1.5 million distinct CDR3 sequences, roughly 35% seen once. Study-wide results and caveats: Out-of-frame alpha sequences that twins shared showed excess low generation probability. Insertions ran lower in abundant cord blood beta clonotypes, though not in memory repertoires.

This chain uses TRBV10-3 with TRBJ2-3; 11 bases line up with TRBD1. This receptor was identified in a newborn girl in good health. The specimen was cord blood. CDR3 coding DNA: TGTGCCATCGGGGGGGGACAGGGGGCAGATACGCAGTATTTT. Translated, it gives CAIGGGQGADTQYF.